Below, 31 T cell receptor beta chains from the same sample are listed, as sequenced in a study of shared clonotypes between healthy human individuals. The repertoire was sequenced with immunoSEQ multiplex PCR; TCRdb's copy has only in-frame clones and lacks some. The data show some 2.4 million clones, roughly 93% seen once. Source material: naive CD4+ T cells from PBMCs. Specified subset: CD45RA+ positively selected. These receptor sequences come from a man in his late teens or twenties in good health. Some clones in this sample may be carry-over from other donors' samples.

J is TRBJ2-7 and V is TRBV11-1, with D possibly TRBD1 on 6 matching bases. Between the trimmed V and J ends, which lost 1 base and 7 bases, there was a span of 17 bases. Germline V gene data show CDR1 as SGHAT and CDR2 as FQDESV (reference sequence). CDR3 length: 15 amino acids. The CDR3 protein is CASSLDQGPAWEQYF. The CDR3 DNA reads TGTGCCAGCAGCTTAGATCAGGGGCCAGCATGGGAGCAGTACTTC.

The V and J genes are TRBV5-6 and TRBJ2-1; tentative D call: TRBD2 (5 bases). Germline values: CDR1 SGHDT, CDR2 YYEEEE. This CDR3 region has 14 residues. Trimming cost V 0 bases and J 9 bases, with 13 bases left between them. The CDR3 is CASSLGVPAGEQFF. The CDR3 nucleotides read TGTGCCAGCAGCTTGGGCGTCCCCGCGGGTGAGCAGTTCTTC.

The V gene is TRBV4-1, the J gene TRBJ2-3; D not resolved. The CDR3 is made up of 14 amino acids. V was shortened by 5 bases and J by 4 bases, with 13 bases between the two germline ends. Germline values: CDR1 MGHRA, CDR2 YSYEKL. In nucleotides, the CDR3 is TGCGCCAGCAGCAGTTCTTTGGTTGCAGATACGCAGTATTTT. It yields the protein CASSSSLVADTQYF.

V gene TRBV4-2 combines with J gene TRBJ1-1; 10 bases agree with TRBD1. Germline V CDR1 and CDR2: LGHNA, YNFKEQ. The CDR3 spans 17 residues. V shed 2 bases and J 0 bases; nucleotides not matched to a gene: 6. The CDR3 protein is CASSQSLTGGVNTEAFF. CDR3 nucleotides: TGTGCCAGCAGCCAATCTTTGACAGGGGGCGTGAACACTGAAGCTTTCTTT.

The V and J genes are TRBV9 and TRBJ2-5; D possibly corresponds to TRBD1 (6 bases). V was shortened by 3 bases and J by 5 bases, with 17 bases between the two germline ends. The CDR3 runs to 15 residues. Germline-derived CDR1 and CDR2 are SGDLS and YYNGEE. The CDR3 bases are TGTGCCAGCAGCGGATACGAGGGGGTATGGGAGACCCAGTACTTC. This translates into CASSGYEGVWETQYF.

The chain carries TRBV7-2 and TRBJ1-3; D remains ambiguous. CDR1 is SGHTA and CDR2 is FQGNSA in the germline V gene. The CDR3 spans 13 residues. Trimming removed 4 bases from V and 2 bases from J, with 6 bases in between. The CDR3 bases are TGTGCCAGCAGCTCCCGGGCTGGAAACACCATATATTTT. Protein product: CASSSRAGNTIYF.

This chain connects TRBV2 to TRBJ1-5, with 7 bases fitting TRBD1. Germline assignment: CDR1 SNHLY and CDR2 FYNNEI. V gave up 5 bases and J gave up 2 bases; unmatched junction bases: 9. The CDR3 length is 16 residues. The CDR3 region is CASSLATGDGNQPQHF. DNA for the CDR3: TGTGCCAGCAGTTTAGCAACAGGGGATGGCAATCAGCCCCAGCATTTT.

The rearrangement uses TRBV5-1 and TRBJ1-2; TRBD1 is a possible D gene (6 bases). V was trimmed by 4 bases and J by 2 bases, leaving 18 bases between them. CDR1 SGHRS and CDR2 YFSETQ come from the germline V gene. The CDR3 has 16 residues. CDR3 residues: CASSPEAGAANYGYTF. The CDR3 nucleotides read TGCGCCAGCAGCCCCGAGGCGGGGGCCGCAAACTATGGCTACACCTTC. Variable domain in full (rest from reference TRBV5-1 and TRBJ1-2): KAGVTQTPRYLIKTRGQQVTLSCSPISGHRSVSWYQQTPGQGLQFLFEYFSETQRNKGNFPGRFSGRQFSNSRSEMNVSTLELGDSALYLCASSPEAGAANYGYTFGSGTRLTVV.

The rearrangement links TRBV6-1 to TRBJ2-1; 7 positions agree with TRBD1. Germline V CDR1 and CDR2: MNHNS, SASEGT. V gave up 6 bases and J gave up 9 bases; unmatched junction bases: 11. The CDR3 spans 14 residues. The CDR3 sequence is CASSADRISSEQFF. For the CDR3, the DNA is TGTGCCAGCAGCGCGGACAGGATATCGAGTGAGCAGTTCTTC.

This chain uses TRBV19 with TRBJ2-7, with D perhaps TRBD2 (5 bases). V was pared by 1 base and J by 0 bases, with 10 bases between. The CDR3 totals 15 residues. CDR1 is LNHDA and CDR2 is SQIVND in the germline V gene (reference sequence). The CDR3 DNA reads TGTGCCAGTAGTATAGTCGCGGGCGGCTCCTACGAGCAGTACTTC. Protein sequence: CASSIVAGGSYEQYF.

This clone has only one observation. Other DNA sequences in the same sample also yield this CDR3. V and J are TRBV28 and TRBJ1-5; D unresolved. The CDR3 runs to 9 residues. CDR1 and CDR2 from the germline V gene are MDHEN and SYDVKM. The V gene lost 8 bases and the J gene lost 7 bases, with 3 bases spanning the gap. The CDR3: CASGQPQHF. The DNA for the CDR3 is TGTGCCAGCGGGCAGCCCCAGCATTTT.

The chain uses TRBV9 and TRBJ2-1, with TRBD1 matching over 10 bases. This CDR3 contains 16 residues. The V gene end was trimmed by 5 bases and the J gene end by 8 bases; junction bases not matched to a gene: 13. Germline values: CDR1 SGDLS, CDR2 YYNGEE. This CDR3 is CASSAIGQGVPYEQFF. In DNA form, the CDR3 reads TGTGCCAGCAGTGCGATCGGACAGGGGGTTCCTTATGAGCAGTTCTTC.

V usage is TRBV19 and J usage is TRBJ1-4; 9 bases line up with TRBD1. With V trimmed by 6 bases and J by 0 bases, 5 bases remained unmatched. The germline V gene has CDR1 LNHDA and CDR2 SQIVND (reference sequence). The CDR3 has 16 amino acids. The CDR3 loop is CASRRRQGATNEKLFF. CDR3 coding DNA: TGTGCCAGTAGACGAAGACAGGGGGCAACTAATGAAAAACTGTTTTTT.

CDR3 nucleotide sequence: TGTGCCAGCAGTTTATTGGGCGGGAGTGGTACCGGGGAGCTGTTTTTT. Protein: CASSLLGGSGTGELFF. The V and J genes are TRBV27 and TRBJ2-2; TRBD2 matches 7 bases. Germline V gene data show CDR1 as MNHEY and CDR2 as SMNVEV (reference sequence). V lost 1 base, J lost 5 bases, and 7 bases stayed unmatched. This CDR3 comprises 16 residues.

The rearrangement joins TRBV7-9 to TRBJ2-1; 8 nucleotides match TRBD1. The length of the CDR3 is 15 residues. Germline V gene data show CDR1 as SEHNR and CDR2 as FQNEAQ (reference sequence). With 5 bases clipped from V and 2 bases from J, the junction kept 5 bases outside the gene matches. The CDR3 region has the DNA TGTGCCAGCAGCCCAGGGGGCAGCACCTACAATGAGCAGTTCTTC. This codes for CASSPGGSTYNEQFF.

For the CDR3, the DNA is TGTGCCAGCCTTGGGGATAGGGGGCCCCTCCACTTT. Protein product: CASLGDRGPLHF. The V gene is TRBV2, the J gene TRBJ1-6; tentatively, D is TRBD1 (6 bases). Germline CDR1 reads SNHLY; CDR2 reads FYNNEI. V lost 8 bases, J lost 13 bases, and 15 bases lay in between. This CDR3 is built from 12 residues.

The chain recombines TRBV5-4 with TRBJ2-2; TRBD2 matches 11 bases. CDR3 length: 15 residues. Germline V gene sequence: CDR1 SGHNT, CDR2 YYREEE (reference sequence). Trimming cost V 4 bases and J 5 bases; bases outside gene matches: 4. The CDR3 nucleotides are TGTGCCAGCAGCGGGACTAGCGGTAGAACCGGGGAGCTGTTTTTT. It yields the protein CASSGTSGRTGELFF.

The chain uses TRBV10-3 and TRBJ2-7; D not certain. The V gene lost 0 bases and the J gene lost 7 bases, with 10 bases spanning the gap. Germline V gene sequence: CDR1 ENHRY, CDR2 SYGVKD. The CDR3 covers 13 residues. The DNA for the CDR3 is TGTGCCATCAGTGAGTCGCCTTTGGAGGAGCAGTACTTC. This sequence encodes CAISESPLEEQYF.

The CDR3 spells CASRSGEGREQYF. For the CDR3, the DNA is TGTGCCAGCAGGTCAGGGGAAGGACGCGAGCAGTACTTC. The chain has TRBV2 and TRBJ2-7, with TRBD1 as a possible D gene (6 bases). Trimming took off 6 bases at V and 6 bases at J, with 15 bases between the two ends. Germline assignment: CDR1 SNHLY and CDR2 FYNNEI. CDR3 length: 13 residues.

The gene calls are TRBV4-1 and TRBJ2-1; D may be TRBD2 (6 bases). Germline CDR1 and CDR2: MGHRA and YSYEKL. The CDR3 consists of 16 residues. Trimming removed 0 bases at V and 11 bases at J, with 20 bases between. The CDR3 protein is CASSQDSGLEPYQQFF. The CDR3 region has the DNA TGCGCCAGCAGCCAAGATTCGGGACTTGAGCCATACCAGCAGTTCTTC.

This chain's CDR3 is CATSRVRTGRGDNQPQHF. The CDR3 DNA reads TGTGCCACCAGCAGAGTCCGAACAGGGAGGGGGGACAATCAGCCCCAGCATTTT. V usage is TRBV15 and J usage is TRBJ1-5, with D perhaps TRBD1 (6 bases). V was shortened by 1 base and J by 3 bases, with 19 bases between the two germline ends. Germline V gives CDR1 LNHNV, CDR2 YYDKDF (reference sequence). This CDR3 comprises 18 residues. The variable domain in full, completed from reference TRBV15 and TRBJ1-5, reads DAMVIQNPRYQVTQFGKPVTLSCSQTLNHNVMYWYQQKSSQAPKLLFHYYDKDFNNEADTPDNFQSRRPNTSFCFLDIRSPGLGDTAMYLCATSRVRTGRGDNQPQHFGDGTRLSIL.

This chain uses TRBV28 with TRBJ1-4; 7 bases map to TRBD1. With V trimmed by 7 bases and J by 4 bases, 6 bases remained unmatched. This CDR3 has 14 amino acids. Germline-derived CDR1 and CDR2 are MDHEN and SYDVKM. The CDR3 DNA sequence: TGTGCCAGCATTGGTCGACAGGGTAATGAAAAACTGTTTTTT. Protein product: CASIGRQGNEKLFF. The entire variable domain, with the rest obtained from reference TRBV28 and TRBJ1-4, is as follows: DVKVTQSSRYLVKRTGEKVFLECVQDMDHENMFWYRQDPGLGLRLIYFSYDVKMKEKGDIPEGYSVSREKKERFSLILESASTNQTSMYLCASIGRQGNEKLFFGSGTQLSVL.

As regards this clone: This may be a read error, as it is one base from a much larger clone. The chain uses TRBV6-6 and TRBJ2-1; 10 bases match TRBD2. CDR3 length: 15 amino acids. V was pared by 2 bases and J by 4 bases, with 2 bases of the junction left unmatched. Germline loops: CDR1 MNHNY, CDR2 SVGAGI (reference sequence). The CDR3 DNA reads as TGTGCCAGCAGTTACGGACTAGCGGATTACAATGAGCAGTTCTTC. This codes for CASSYGLADYNEQFF.

The genes are TRBV4-1 and TRBJ2-7; possible D gene TRBD2, 5 bases. V was clipped by 6 bases and J by 5 bases, with 20 bases between them. Germline values: CDR1 MGHRA, CDR2 YSYEKL. The CDR3 spans 15 residues. CDR3 residues: CASSREYPTFHEQYF. Written as DNA, the CDR3 is TGCGCCAGCAGTCGGGAATACCCCACGTTCCACGAGCAGTACTTC.

The table lists this clone with a count of one. The chain links TRBV6-6 to TRBJ1-1; TRBD1 matches 7 bases. V was clipped by 6 bases and J by 1 base; unmatched bases: 5. The germline CDR1 and CDR2 sequences are MNHNY and SVGAGI (reference sequence). CDR3 length: 14 amino acids. CDR3 amino acids: CASRETGRNTEAFF. The CDR3 DNA is TGTGCCAGCAGGGAGACAGGGAGGAACACTGAAGCTTTCTTT.

This sequence joins TRBV5-1 and TRBJ1-1, with 9 nucleotides matching TRBD1. The CDR3 is made up of 18 amino acids. J was trimmed by 0 bases and V by 0 bases; bases with no gene match: 9. CDR1 is SGHRS, CDR2 YFSETQ, per germline. The CDR3 spells CASSLGSGQGLMNTEAFF. As DNA, the CDR3 is TGCGCCAGCAGCTTGGGTTCGGGACAGGGACTTATGAACACTGAAGCTTTCTTT. The full variable domain, completed using reference TRBV5-1 and TRBJ1-1, is KAGVTQTPRYLIKTRGQQVTLSCSPISGHRSVSWYQQTPGQGLQFLFEYFSETQRNKGNFPGRFSGRQFSNSRSEMNVSTLELGDSALYLCASSLGSGQGLMNTEAFFGQGTRLTVV.

This chain connects TRBV5-1 to TRBJ2-2; no clear D gene. Germline CDR1 is SGHRS and CDR2 is YFSETQ. The CDR3 has 13 amino acids. Trimming stripped 4 bases from V and 7 bases from J, with 11 bases between. CDR3 DNA: TGCGCCAGCAGCCTTGATCTGGGCGGGGAGCTGTTTTTT. Translation: CASSLDLGGELFF. The whole variable domain, remainder taken from reference TRBV5-1 and TRBJ2-2, is KAGVTQTPRYLIKTRGQQVTLSCSPISGHRSVSWYQQTPGQGLQFLFEYFSETQRNKGNFPGRFSGRQFSNSRSEMNVSTLELGDSALYLCASSLDLGGELFFGEGSRLTVL.

The J gene is TRBJ2-2, the V gene TRBV9; D possibly corresponds to TRBD1 (6 bases). The CDR3 spans 17 residues. Germline CDR1 SGDLS, CDR2 YYNGEE. V gave up 2 bases and J gave up 11 bases, with 25 bases separating them. The CDR3 loop is CASSVSVTGNGRVELFF. CDR3 sequence (DNA): TGTGCCAGCAGCGTGTCGGTAACAGGGAACGGCCGGGTTGAGCTGTTTTTT. Based on the CDR3 plus reference TRBV9 and TRBJ2-2, the full variable domain is DSGVTQTPKHLITATGQRVTLRCSPRSGDLSVYWYQQSLDQGLQFLIQYYNGEERAKGNILERFSAQQFPDLHSELNLSSLELGDSALYFCASSVSVTGNGRVELFFGEGSRLTVL.

The J gene is TRBJ2-2, the V gene TRBV19; possibly TRBD1 for D (5 bases). V dropped 6 bases and J dropped 0 bases, with 11 bases sitting between them. From germline, CDR1 is LNHDA and CDR2 SQIVND (reference sequence). The CDR3 is 15 residues long. The CDR3 spells CASRREQANTGELFF. In DNA, the CDR3 is TGTGCCAGTAGAAGGGAACAGGCGAACACCGGGGAGCTGTTTTTT.

The V call is TRBV6-1, the J call TRBJ2-1; either TRBD1 or TRBD2 may fit D (5 bases each). The CDR3 covers 14 residues. Germline V gives CDR1 MNHNS, CDR2 SASEGT. V lost 2 bases to trimming and J lost 6 bases, with 11 bases between them. The DNA for the CDR3 is TGTGCCAGCAGTGAATTACGGGGCCTCAATGAGCAGTTCTTC. Amino acid sequence: CASSELRGLNEQFF.

The V and J genes are TRBV25-1 and TRBJ2-3; 9 nucleotides agree with TRBD1. This CDR3 spans 17 amino acids. The V and J ends lost 3 bases and 2 bases, in that order; junction bases with no gene match: 9. In germline, CDR1 is MGHDK, CDR2 SYGVNS. The CDR3, as DNA: TGTGCCAGCAGTGAGGGACAGGGCAGGGCCAACACAGATACGCAGTATTTT. It specifies CASSEGQGRANTDTQYF.